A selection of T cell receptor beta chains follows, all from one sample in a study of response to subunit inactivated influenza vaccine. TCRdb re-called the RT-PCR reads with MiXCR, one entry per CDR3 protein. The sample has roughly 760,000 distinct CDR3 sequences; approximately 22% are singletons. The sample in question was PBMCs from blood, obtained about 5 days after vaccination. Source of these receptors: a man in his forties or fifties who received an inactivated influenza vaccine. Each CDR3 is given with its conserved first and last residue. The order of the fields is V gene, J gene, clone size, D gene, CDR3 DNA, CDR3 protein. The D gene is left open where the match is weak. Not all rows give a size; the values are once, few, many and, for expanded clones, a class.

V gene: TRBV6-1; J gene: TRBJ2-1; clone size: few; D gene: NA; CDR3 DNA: TGTGCCAGCAGTCAAATCCCCACTAGTACCGATGAGCAGTTCTTC; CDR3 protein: CASSQIPTSTDEQFF
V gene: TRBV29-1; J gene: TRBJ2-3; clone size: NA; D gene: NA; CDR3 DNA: TGCAGCGTTGTTCGGGACAGCACAGATACGCAGTATTTT; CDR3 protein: CSVVRDSTDTQYF
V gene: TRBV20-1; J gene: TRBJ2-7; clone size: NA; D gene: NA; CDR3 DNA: TGCAGTTCTAGCCCGCCTCGGGACTCAGCCTACGAGCAGTACTTC; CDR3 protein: CSSSPPRDSAYEQYF
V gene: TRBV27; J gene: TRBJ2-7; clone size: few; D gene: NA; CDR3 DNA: TGTGCCAGCCGGCCTAATCGTCGCGCGTCGGAGCAGTACTTC; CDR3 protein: CASRPNRRASEQYF
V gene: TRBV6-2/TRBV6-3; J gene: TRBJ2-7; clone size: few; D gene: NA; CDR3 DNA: TGTGCCAGCGTACACCTTTACGAGCAGTACTTC; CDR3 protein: CASVHLYEQYF
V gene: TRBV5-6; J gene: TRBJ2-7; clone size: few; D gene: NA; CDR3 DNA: TGTGCCAGCAGCTCCGGGCGCACCGCCTACGAGCAGTACTTC; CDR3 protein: CASSSGRTAYEQYF
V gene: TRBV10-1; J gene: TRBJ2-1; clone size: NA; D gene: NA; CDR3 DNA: TGCGCCAGCAGTGAGTCGTTTGCGGCTCAGCAGTTCTTC; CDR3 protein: CASSESFAAQQFF
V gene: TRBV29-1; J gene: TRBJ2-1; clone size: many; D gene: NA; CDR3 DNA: TGCAGCGTTGAAAGCCCCCACATGAGAGGGCACAATGAGCAGTTCTTC; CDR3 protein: CSVESPHMRGHNEQFF
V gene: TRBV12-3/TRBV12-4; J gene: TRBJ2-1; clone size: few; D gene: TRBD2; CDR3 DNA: TGTGCCAGCAGCCCACTAGCGGGGCTGTTCTTC; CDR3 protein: CASSPLAGLFF
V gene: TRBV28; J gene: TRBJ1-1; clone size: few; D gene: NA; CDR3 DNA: TGTGCCAGCAGTCCCCCCAAGACCGCTGAAGCTTTCTTT; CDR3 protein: CASSPPKTAEAFF
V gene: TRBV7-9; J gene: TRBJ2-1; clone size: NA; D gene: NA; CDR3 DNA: TGTGCCAGCAGCTTGTTTGACGGGTCCCTTGCCTACAATGAGCAGTTCTTC; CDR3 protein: CASSLFDGSLAYNEQFF
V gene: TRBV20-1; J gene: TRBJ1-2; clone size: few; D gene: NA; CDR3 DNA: TGCAGTGCTAGAGAAGGGCTAACTAACTATGGCTACACCTTC; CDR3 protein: CSAREGLTNYGYTF
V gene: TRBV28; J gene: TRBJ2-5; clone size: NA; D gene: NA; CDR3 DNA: TGTGCCAGCAGTTTAAGGGACCCTCTGCAAGAGACCCAGTACTTC; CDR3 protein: CASSLRDPLQETQYF
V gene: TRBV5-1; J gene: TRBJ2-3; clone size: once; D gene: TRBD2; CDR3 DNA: TGCGCCAGCAGCCCCTCGGGACTAGCGGCCACAGATACGCAGTATTTT; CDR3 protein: CASSPSGLAATDTQYF
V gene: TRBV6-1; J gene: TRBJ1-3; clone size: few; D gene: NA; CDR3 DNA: TGTGCCAGCAGTGAAGCGTTGCTGGAACTCTCTGGAAACACCATATATTTT; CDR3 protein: CASSEALLELSGNTIYF
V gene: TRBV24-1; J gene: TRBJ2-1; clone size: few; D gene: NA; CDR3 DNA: TGTGCCACCAGTGATTCCTATACTGGCTACAATGAGCAGTTCTTC; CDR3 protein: CATSDSYTGYNEQFF
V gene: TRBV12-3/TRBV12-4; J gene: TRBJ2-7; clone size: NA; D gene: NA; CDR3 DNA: TGTGCCAGCAGCCCGGGACCCTCGGGCCAGTACTTC; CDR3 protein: CASSPGPSGQYF
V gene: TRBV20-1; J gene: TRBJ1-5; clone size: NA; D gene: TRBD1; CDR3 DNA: TGCAGTGCTGGGGACAGAGAAAGATACAATCAGCCCCAGCGTTTT; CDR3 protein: CSAGDRERYNQPQRF
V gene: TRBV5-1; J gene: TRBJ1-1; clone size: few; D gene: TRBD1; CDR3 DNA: TGCGCCAGCAGCGTTCCAGGGGGCAATGAAGCTTTCTTT; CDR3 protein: CASSVPGGNEAFF
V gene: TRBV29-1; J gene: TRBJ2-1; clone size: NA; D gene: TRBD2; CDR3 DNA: TGCAGCGTTGACCATCCACTAGCGGGAGGGCTCAATGAGCAGTTCTTC; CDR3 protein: CSVDHPLAGGLNEQFF
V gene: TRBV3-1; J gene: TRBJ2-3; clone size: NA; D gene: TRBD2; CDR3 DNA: TGTGCCACCAGCCAACGGCGGGGGTTAGGAGAAGGCACAGATACGCAGTATTTT; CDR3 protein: CATSQRRGLGEGTDTQYF
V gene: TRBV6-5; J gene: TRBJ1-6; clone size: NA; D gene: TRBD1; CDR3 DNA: TGTGCCAGCAGTTACTCCCCCAGACAGGGAGGGAATTCACCCCTCCACTTT; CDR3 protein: CASSYSPRQGGNSPLHF
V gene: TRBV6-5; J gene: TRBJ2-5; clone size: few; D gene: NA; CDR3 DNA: TGTGCCAGCAGTTTCAGGGAGGCCCAGTACTTC; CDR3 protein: CASSFREAQYF
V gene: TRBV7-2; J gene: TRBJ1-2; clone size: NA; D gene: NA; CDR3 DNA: TGTGCCAGCAGCTTAGAGAGCGTATTAGACCCGTATGGCTACACCTTC; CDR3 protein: CASSLESVLDPYGYTF
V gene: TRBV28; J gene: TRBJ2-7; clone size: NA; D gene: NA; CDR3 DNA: TGTGCCAGCGGTCAACCGGGTGTTGGCGAGCAGTACTTC; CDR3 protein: CASGQPGVGEQYF
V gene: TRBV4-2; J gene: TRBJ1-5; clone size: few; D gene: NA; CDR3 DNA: TGTGCCAGCAGCCAAGATCTACAGGGCTACCAGCCCCAGCATTTT; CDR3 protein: CASSQDLQGYQPQHF
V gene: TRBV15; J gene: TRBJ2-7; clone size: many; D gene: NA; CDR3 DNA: TGTGCCACCAGCAGAGATCGTCTGGAAGAGCAGTACTTC; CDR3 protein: CATSRDRLEEQYF
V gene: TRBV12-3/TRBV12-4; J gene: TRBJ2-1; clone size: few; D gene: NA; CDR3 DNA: TGTGCCAGCAGGCACCGGGGCTCCCCCAATGAGCAGTTCTTC; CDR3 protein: CASRHRGSPNEQFF
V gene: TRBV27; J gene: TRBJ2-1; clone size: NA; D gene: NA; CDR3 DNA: TGTGCCAGCAGTTATCAGCGATCCTACAATGAGCAGTTCTTC; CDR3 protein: CASSYQRSYNEQFF
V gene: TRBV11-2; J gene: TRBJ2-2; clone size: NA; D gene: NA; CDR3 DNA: TGTGCCAGCAGCTTAGGCTGGCCCGGGGAGCTGTTTTTT; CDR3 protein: CASSLGWPGELFF
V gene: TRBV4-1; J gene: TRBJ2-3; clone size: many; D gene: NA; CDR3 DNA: TGCGCCAGCAGTCCCGGAGGGGGACGCACAGATACGCAGTATTTT; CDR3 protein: CASSPGGGRTDTQYF
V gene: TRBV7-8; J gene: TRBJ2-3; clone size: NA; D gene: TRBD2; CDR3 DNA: TGTGCCAGCAGCGGCCGACTAGCGGGAAGCACAGATACGCAGTATTTT; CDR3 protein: CASSGRLAGSTDTQYF
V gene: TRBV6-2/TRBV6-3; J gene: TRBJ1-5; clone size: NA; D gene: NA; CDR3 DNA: TGTGCCAGCAGTCTCTTATTCAATCAGCCCCAGCATTTT; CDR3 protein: CASSLLFNQPQHF
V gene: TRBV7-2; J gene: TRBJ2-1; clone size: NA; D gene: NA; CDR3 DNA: TGTGCCAGCAGCAGTACGGGGGGCAACTACAATGAGCAGTTCTTC; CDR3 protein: CASSSTGGNYNEQFF
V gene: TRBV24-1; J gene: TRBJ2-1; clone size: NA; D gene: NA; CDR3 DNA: TGTGCCACCAGTGGGTGGACCGGGGGCGCCTACAATGAGCAGTTCTTC; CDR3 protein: CATSGWTGGAYNEQFF
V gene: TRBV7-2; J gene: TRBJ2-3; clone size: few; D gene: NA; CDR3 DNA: TGTGCCAGCAGCTTAGAGAAGGCCCCGAAGTATTTT; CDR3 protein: CASSLEKAPKYF
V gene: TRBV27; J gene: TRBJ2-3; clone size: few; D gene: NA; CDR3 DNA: TGTGCCAGCAGCCCATGGCGGGCGACAACTAGCACAGATACGCAGTATTTT; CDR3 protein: CASSPWRATTSTDTQYF